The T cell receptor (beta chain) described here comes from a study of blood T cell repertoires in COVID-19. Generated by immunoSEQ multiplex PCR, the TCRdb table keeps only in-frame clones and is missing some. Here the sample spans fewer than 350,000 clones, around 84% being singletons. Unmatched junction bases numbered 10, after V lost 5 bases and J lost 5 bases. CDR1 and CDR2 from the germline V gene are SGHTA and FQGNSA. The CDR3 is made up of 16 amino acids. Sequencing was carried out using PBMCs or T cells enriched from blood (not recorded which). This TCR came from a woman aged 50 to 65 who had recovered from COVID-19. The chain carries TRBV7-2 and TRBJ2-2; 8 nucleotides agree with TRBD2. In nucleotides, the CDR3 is TGTGCCAGCAGCCACCAACGACTAGCGCAGACCGGGGAGCTGTTTTTT. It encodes CASSHQRLAQTGELFF. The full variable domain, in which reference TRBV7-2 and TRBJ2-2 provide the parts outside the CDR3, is GAGVSQSPSNKVTEKGKDVELRCDPISGHTALYWYRQSLGQGLEFLIYFQGNSAPDKSGLPSDRFSAERTGGSVSTLTIQRTQQEDSAVYLCASSHQRLAQTGELFFGEGSRLTVL.